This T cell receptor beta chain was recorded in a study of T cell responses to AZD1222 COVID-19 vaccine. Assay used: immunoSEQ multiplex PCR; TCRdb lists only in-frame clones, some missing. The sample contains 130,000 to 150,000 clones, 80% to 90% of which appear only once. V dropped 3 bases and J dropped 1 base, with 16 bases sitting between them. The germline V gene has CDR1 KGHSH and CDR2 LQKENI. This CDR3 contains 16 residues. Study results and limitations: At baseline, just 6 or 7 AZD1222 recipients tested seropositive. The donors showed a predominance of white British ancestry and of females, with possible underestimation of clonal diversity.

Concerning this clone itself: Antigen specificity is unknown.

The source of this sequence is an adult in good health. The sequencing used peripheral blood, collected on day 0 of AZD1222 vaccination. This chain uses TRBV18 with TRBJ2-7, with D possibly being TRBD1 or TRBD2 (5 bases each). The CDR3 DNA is TGTGCCAGCTCACCTACCCCTCGCTGGGGGTCCTACGAGCAGTACTTC. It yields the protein CASSPTPRWGSYEQYF.